The source of this T cell receptor (beta chain) is a study of blood T cell repertoires in COVID-19. Study-wide context: From the United States, Italy and Spain came samples of acute and convalescent COVID-19. T cells, B-cell-depleted T cells, or PBMCs provided the cDNA or gDNA that served as material.

Seattle cases were enrolled at active infection and followed longitudinally. Study processing details: Counts of nucleated cells, estimated from reference gene primer amplification, were obtained. The data were produced by immunoSEQ multiplex PCR, yet TCRdb's version contains in-frame clones alone and is incomplete. V and J calls and clone size come straight from that table; D and trimming were deduced from the DNA. The table shows around 370,000 clones, with around nine tenths occurring only once. V shed 11 bases and J shed 1 base, with 12 bases lying between them. This CDR3 region has 13 residues. The TCR was taken from a woman aged 70-85 years with COVID-19, enrolled during active disease. The chain carries TRBV12-3 or TRBV12-4 and TRBJ1-5; weak D call: TRBD1 (6 bases). The sequencing input was peripheral blood. This CDR3 is CASRTASNQPQHF. The DNA of the CDR3 is TGTGCCTCCAGGACAGCCAGCAATCAGCCCCAGCATTTT.